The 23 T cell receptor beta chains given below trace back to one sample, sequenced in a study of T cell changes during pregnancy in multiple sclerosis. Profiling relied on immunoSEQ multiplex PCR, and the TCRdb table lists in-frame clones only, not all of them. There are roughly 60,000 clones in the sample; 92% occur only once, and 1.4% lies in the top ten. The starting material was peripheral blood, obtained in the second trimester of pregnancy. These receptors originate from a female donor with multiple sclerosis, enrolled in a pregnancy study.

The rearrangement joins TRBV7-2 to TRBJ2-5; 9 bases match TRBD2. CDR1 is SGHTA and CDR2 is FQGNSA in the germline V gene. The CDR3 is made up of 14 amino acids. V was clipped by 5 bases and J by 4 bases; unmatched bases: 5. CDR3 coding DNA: TGTGCCAGCAGCGAGGGACTAGCCAGAGAGACCCAGTACTTC. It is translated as CASSEGLARETQYF.

The chain's CDR3 is CASSPGAHPTNEKLFF. The CDR3 DNA sequence: TGCGCCAGCAGCCCAGGGGCCCATCCAACTAATGAAAAACTGTTTTTT. The gene calls are TRBV5-1 and TRBJ1-4; possibly TRBD1 for D (6 bases). The CDR3 length is 16 residues. V shed 4 bases and J shed 0 bases, with 13 bases lying between them. Germline CDR1 SGHRS, CDR2 YFSETQ.

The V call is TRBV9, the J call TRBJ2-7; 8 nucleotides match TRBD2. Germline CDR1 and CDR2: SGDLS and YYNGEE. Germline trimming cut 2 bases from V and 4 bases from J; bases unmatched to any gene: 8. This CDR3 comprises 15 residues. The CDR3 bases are TGTGCCAGCAGCGTCGGACGGGAGGGCCCGTACGAGCAGTACTTC. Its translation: CASSVGREGPYEQYF.

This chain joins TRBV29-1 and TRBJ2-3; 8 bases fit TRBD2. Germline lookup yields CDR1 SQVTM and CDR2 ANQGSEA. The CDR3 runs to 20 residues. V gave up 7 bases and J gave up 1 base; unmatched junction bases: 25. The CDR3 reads CSALGNSPAGVSSRTDTQYF. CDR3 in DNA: TGCAGCGCATTAGGGAACTCGCCAGCGGGAGTTAGTAGTCGCACAGATACGCAGTATTTT.

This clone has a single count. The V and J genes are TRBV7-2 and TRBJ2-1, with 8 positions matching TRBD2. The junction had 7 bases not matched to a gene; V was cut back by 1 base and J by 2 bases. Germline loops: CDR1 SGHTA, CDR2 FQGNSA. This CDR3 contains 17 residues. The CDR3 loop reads CASSLGRWRGAYNEQFF. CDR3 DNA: TGTGCCAGCAGCTTAGGGCGCTGGCGGGGGGCCTACAATGAGCAGTTCTTC. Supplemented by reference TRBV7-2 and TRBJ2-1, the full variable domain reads GAGVSQSPSNKVTEKGKDVELRCDPISGHTALYWYRQSLGQGLEFLIYFQGNSAPDKSGLPSDRFSAERTGGSVSTLTIQRTQQEDSAVYLCASSLGRWRGAYNEQFFGPGTRLTVL.

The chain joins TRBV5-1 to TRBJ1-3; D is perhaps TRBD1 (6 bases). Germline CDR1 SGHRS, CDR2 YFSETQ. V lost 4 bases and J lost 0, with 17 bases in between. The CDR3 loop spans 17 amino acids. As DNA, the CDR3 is TGCGCCAGCAGCCCCTCCCCACAGGGAGACTCTGGAAACACCATATATTTT. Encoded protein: CASSPSPQGDSGNTIYF.

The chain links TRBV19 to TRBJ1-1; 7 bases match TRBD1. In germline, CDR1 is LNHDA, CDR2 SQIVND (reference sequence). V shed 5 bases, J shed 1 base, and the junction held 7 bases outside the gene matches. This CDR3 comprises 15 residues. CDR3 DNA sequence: TGTGCCAGTAGTCCGACAGGGTGGAGGAACACTGAAGCTTTCTTT. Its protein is CASSPTGWRNTEAFF.

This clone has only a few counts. CDR3 DNA: TGTGCCAGCAGGCGGACAGGGGGCGACGAGCAGTACTTC. Amino acid sequence: CASRRTGGDEQYF. V usage is TRBV7-6 and J usage is TRBJ2-7; 11 bases line up with TRBD1. The CDR3 covers 13 residues. CDR1 SGHVS and CDR2 FNYEAQ come from the germline V gene. After removal of 6 bases from V and 5 bases from J, the junction contained 3 bases not matched to a gene.

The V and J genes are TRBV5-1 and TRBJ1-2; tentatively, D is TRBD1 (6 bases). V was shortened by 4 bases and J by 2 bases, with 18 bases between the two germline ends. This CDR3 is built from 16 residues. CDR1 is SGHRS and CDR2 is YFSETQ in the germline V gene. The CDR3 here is CASSPLIITGNYGYTF. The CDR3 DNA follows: TGCGCCAGCAGCCCCCTAATAATAACAGGGAACTATGGCTACACCTTC.

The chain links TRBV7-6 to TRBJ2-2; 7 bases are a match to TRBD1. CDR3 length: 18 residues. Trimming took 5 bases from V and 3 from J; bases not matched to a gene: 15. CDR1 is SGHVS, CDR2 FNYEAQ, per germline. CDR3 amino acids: CASSIRAPGTVYTGELFF. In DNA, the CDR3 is TGTGCCAGCAGCATCAGAGCGCCTGGGACAGTGTACACCGGGGAGCTGTTTTTT.

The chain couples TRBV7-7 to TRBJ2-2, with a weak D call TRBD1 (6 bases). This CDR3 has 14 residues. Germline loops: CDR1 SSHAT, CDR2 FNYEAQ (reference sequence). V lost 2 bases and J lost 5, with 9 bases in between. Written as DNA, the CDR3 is TGTGCCAGCAGCTTACAGGGGTGGACCGGGGAGCTGTTTTTT. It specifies CASSLQGWTGELFF.

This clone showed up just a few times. The CDR3 DNA reads TGTGCCCACAAATTCTACGGGGGGAACACTGAAGCTTTCTTT. Its protein is CAHKFYGGNTEAFF. V usage is TRBV30 and J usage is TRBJ1-1, with a weak D call TRBD1 (5 bases). Germline V CDR1 and CDR2: GTSNPN, SVGIG (reference sequence). The CDR3 runs 14 residues. Between the trimmed V and J ends, which lost 8 bases and 1 base, there was a span of 17 bases.

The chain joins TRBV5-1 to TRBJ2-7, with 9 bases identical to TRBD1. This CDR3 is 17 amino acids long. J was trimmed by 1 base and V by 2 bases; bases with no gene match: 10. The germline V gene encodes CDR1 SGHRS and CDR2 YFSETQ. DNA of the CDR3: TGCGCCAGCAGCTTACGGAGTGTGGACAGGGGATCCTACGAGCAGTACTTC. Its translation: CASSLRSVDRGSYEQYF.

CDR3 coding DNA: TGTGCCAGCAGTTTTAGACCGTGGACTAGCGGGAGGGGGGAGCAGTACTTC. This codes for CASSFRPWTSGRGEQYF. This chain links TRBV27 with TRBJ2-7, with TRBD2 matching over 15 bases. From germline, CDR1 is MNHEY and CDR2 SMNVEV (reference sequence). The CDR3 spans 17 residues. J gave up 7 bases and V 3 bases, and 10 bases lay outside the gene matches.

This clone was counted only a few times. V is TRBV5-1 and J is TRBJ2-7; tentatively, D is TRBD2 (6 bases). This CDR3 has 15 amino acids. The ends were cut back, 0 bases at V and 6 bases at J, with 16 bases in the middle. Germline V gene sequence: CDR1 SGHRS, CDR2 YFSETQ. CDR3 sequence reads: CASSLDRAGGTEQYF. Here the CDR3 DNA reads TGCGCCAGCAGCTTGGATCGGGCCGGGGGTACCGAGCAGTACTTC.

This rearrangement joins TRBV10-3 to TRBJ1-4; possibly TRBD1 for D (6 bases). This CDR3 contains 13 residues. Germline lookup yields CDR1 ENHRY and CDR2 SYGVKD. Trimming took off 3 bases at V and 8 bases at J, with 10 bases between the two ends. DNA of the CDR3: TGTGCCATCAGTGATGTCAGGGGAGAAAAACTGTTTTTT. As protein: CAISDVRGEKLFF.

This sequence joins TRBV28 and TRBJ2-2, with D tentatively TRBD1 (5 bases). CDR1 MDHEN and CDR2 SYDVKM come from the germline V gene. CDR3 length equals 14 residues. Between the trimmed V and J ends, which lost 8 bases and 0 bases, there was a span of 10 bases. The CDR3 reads CASGDSTNTGELFF. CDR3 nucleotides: TGTGCCAGCGGAGACAGTACGAACACCGGGGAGCTGTTTTTT.

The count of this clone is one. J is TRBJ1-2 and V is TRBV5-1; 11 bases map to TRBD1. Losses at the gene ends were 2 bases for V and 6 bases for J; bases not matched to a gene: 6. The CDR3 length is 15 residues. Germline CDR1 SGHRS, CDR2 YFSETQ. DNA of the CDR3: TGCGCCAGCAGCTTCGGACAGGGGGCGCGAGATGGCTACACCTTC. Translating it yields CASSFGQGARDGYTF. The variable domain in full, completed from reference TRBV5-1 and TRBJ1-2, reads KAGVTQTPRYLIKTRGQQVTLSCSPISGHRSVSWYQQTPGQGLQFLFEYFSETQRNKGNFPGRFSGRQFSNSRSEMNVSTLELGDSALYLCASSFGQGARDGYTFGSGTRLTVV.

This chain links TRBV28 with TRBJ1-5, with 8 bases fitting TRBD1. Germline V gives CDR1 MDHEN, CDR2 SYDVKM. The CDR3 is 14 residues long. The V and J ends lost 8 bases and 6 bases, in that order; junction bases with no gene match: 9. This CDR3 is CASRRQGYSQPQHF. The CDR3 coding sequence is TGTGCCAGCCGACGACAGGGGTACAGTCAGCCCCAGCATTTT.

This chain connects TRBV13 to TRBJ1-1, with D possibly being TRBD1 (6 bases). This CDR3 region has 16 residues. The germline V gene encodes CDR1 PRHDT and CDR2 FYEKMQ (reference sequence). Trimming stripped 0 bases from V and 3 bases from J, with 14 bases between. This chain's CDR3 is CASSLGRGAPDTEAFF. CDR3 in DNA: TGTGCCAGCAGCTTAGGCCGGGGGGCCCCCGACACTGAAGCTTTCTTT. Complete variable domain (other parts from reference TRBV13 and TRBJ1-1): AAGVIQSPRHLIKEKRETATLKCYPIPRHDTVYWYQQGPGQDPQFLISFYEKMQSDKGSIPDRFSAQQFSDYHSELNMSSLELGDSALYFCASSLGRGAPDTEAFFGQGTRLTVV.

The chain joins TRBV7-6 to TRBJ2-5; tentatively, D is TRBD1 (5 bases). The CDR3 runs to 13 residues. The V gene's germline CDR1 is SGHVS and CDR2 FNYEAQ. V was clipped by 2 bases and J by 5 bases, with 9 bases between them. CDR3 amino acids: CASSLWGGETQYF. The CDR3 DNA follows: TGTGCCAGCAGCTTATGGGGCGGTGAGACCCAGTACTTC.

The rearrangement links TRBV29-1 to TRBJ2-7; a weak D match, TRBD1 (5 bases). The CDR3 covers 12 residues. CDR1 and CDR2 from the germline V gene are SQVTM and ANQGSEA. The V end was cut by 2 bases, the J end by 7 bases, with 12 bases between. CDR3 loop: CSVERSSGEQYF. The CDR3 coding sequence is TGCAGCGTTGAACGCTCATCAGGGGAGCAGTACTTC.

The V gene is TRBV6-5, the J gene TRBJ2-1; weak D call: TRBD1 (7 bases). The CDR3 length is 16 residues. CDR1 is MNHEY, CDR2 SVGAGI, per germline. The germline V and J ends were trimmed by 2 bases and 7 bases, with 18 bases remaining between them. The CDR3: CASSYPGLGGQNEQFF. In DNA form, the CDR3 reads TGTGCCAGCAGTTACCCGGGTTTGGGGGGACAGAATGAGCAGTTCTTC.